This paragraph covers one T cell receptor (beta chain) sequence. What it recognizes is unknown. TCRdb processed the reads anew with MiXCR; each CDR3 protein has one entry. The table has just under 550,000 distinct CDR3 sequences, more than 20% seen once. The CDR3 sequence is 12 residues long. V lost 5 bases and J 2 bases, leaving 9 bases between the germline ends. Germline V gene lookup returns CDR1 DFQATT and CDR2 SNEGSKA (reference sequence). The data were obtained in a study of T cell repertoires in cytomegalovirus infection. For the study at large: Public TCR beta signatures indicated both CMV infection and matching HLA type.

Study-level findings and limits: Using cumulative public TCR beta family frequency, the authors identified those who carried CMV together with the relevant HLA. It was HLA-C-restricted CMV-specific TCR beta clonotypes that dominated the response ex vivo.

This TCR derives from a human donor in good health (CMV status not recorded). Some clones in this sample may be carry-over from other donors' samples. Material for sequencing was PBMCs. The chain recombines TRBV20-1 with TRBJ1-2; D gene unclear. The CDR3 DNA reads TGCAGTGCTTACACAGTAAACTATGGCTACACCTTC. Its protein is CSAYTVNYGYTF.